These 13 T cell receptor beta chains were sequenced from one sample in a study of cytomegalovirus exposure and HLA in healthy donors. The PCR employed 60 Vbeta primers together with 13 Jbeta primers. Clones were read by immunoSEQ multiplex PCR, and TCRdb kept only the in-frame ones, dropping some. The sample yields a few hundred thousand clones, 70% to 90% seen once. The specimen was PBMCs. The receptors shown here come from a woman aged 60-75 years in good health and CMV-seropositive.

The chain carries TRBV4-2 and TRBJ2-1; tentative D call: TRBD2 (6 bases). The V gene's germline CDR1 is LGHNA and CDR2 YNFKEQ. The CDR3 is 18 amino acids. V lost 1 base to trimming and J lost 0 bases, with 16 bases between them. Written as DNA, the CDR3 is TGTGCCAGCAGCCAAGTGCTCGTGCGGGGAATCTCCTACAATGAGCAGTTCTTC. Amino acid sequence: CASSQVLVRGISYNEQFF.

The gene calls are TRBV6-6 and TRBJ1-2; 7 bases are a match to TRBD1. The CDR3 runs to 14 residues. CDR1 is MNHNY and CDR2 is SVGAGI in the germline V gene (reference sequence). V trimming: 4 bases; J trimming: 7 bases; junction bases outside the gene matches: 9. This CDR3 reads CASSSPSDRAGYTF. The CDR3 DNA is TGTGCCAGCAGTTCACCTAGCGACAGGGCTGGCTACACCTTC.

The chain has TRBV6-5 and TRBJ2-7; TRBD2 agrees at 12 bases. CDR1 is MNHEY, CDR2 SVGAGI, per germline. CDR3 length: 15 amino acids. The J segment lost 4 bases and the V segment lost 6 bases, leaving 7 bases of the junction unmatched. For the CDR3, the DNA is TGTGCCAGCAGGCCTCTAGCGGGAGGGCTATACGAGCAGTACTTC. Residues: CASRPLAGGLYEQYF.

The rearrangement uses TRBV9 and TRBJ2-7, with 8 bases aligning to TRBD1. CDR1 is SGDLS and CDR2 is YYNGEE in the germline V gene. The V gene end was trimmed by 3 bases and the J gene end by 2 bases; junction bases not matched to a gene: 7. The CDR3 length is 15 residues. The chain's CDR3 is CASSGPGTGAYEQYF. The CDR3 bases are TGTGCCAGCAGCGGCCCCGGGACAGGAGCCTACGAGCAGTACTTC.

The rearrangement joins TRBV2 to TRBJ1-2, with 7 bases that match TRBD1. This CDR3 contains 12 residues. Looked up from germline, CDR1 is SNHLY and CDR2 is FYNNEI. V was pared by 8 bases and J by 4 bases, with 4 bases of the junction left unmatched. The CDR3 DNA reads as TGTGCCAGCTCCGGGACAGTCTATGGCTACACCTTC. As protein: CASSGTVYGYTF. Based on the CDR3 plus reference TRBV2 and TRBJ1-2, the full variable domain is EPEVTQTPSHQVTQMGQEVILRCVPISNHLYFYWYRQILGQKVEFLVSFYNNEISEKSEIFDDQFSVERPDGSNFTLKIRSTKLEDSAMYFCASSGTVYGYTFGSGTRLTVV.

This chain links TRBV21-1 with TRBJ2-2; the table's TRBD1 call for D was not verified on the DNA. TRBV21-1 is marked as a pseudogene. CDR3 length: 13 residues. The CDR3 reads CASSKTRTGELFF. The CDR3 bases are TGTGCCAGCAGCAAAACACGCACCGGGGAGCTGTTTTTT.

This rearrangement joins TRBV28 to TRBJ2-3, with D perhaps TRBD1 (7 bases). Germline CDR1 and CDR2: MDHEN and SYDVKM. Trimming left V 1 base short and J 3 bases short, with 14 bases between. The CDR3 runs to 16 residues. CDR3 in DNA: TGTGCCAGCAGTTTATTAAGACAGGGAGGAACAGATACGCAGTATTTT. Amino acids: CASSLLRQGGTDTQYF.

This clone was recorded once. The CDR3: CASGGLAGHNEQFF. The CDR3 DNA reads as TGTGCCAGCGGTGGACTAGCGGGGCACAATGAGCAGTTCTTC. The gene calls are TRBV13 and TRBJ2-1; 12 bases align to TRBD2. Germline V gene sequence: CDR1 PRHDT, CDR2 FYEKMQ (reference sequence). The CDR3 runs 14 residues. V lost 8 bases to trimming and J lost 5 bases; unmatched junction nucleotides: 4.

The chain recombines TRBV2 with TRBJ1-1; weak D call: TRBD1 (5 bases). The CDR3 runs to 16 residues. Germline CDR1 is SNHLY and CDR2 is FYNNEI. V shed 1 base and J shed 4 bases, with 16 bases lying between them. CDR3 DNA: TGTGCCAGCAGTGAAGGCCAGGGCGGGAGGGTCACTGAAGCTTTCTTT. Translated, it gives CASSEGQGGRVTEAFF.

The chain links TRBV6-5 to TRBJ2-1, with a tentative D call TRBD1 (6 bases). Deletions cut 1 base from V and 7 bases from J, with 11 bases between. CDR3 size: 14 residues. Germline values: CDR1 MNHEY, CDR2 SVGAGI. This CDR3 is CASSYWGQDNEQFF. Here the CDR3 DNA reads TGTGCCAGCAGTTACTGGGGGCAAGATAATGAGCAGTTCTTC.

J is TRBJ2-3 and V is TRBV2; 9 positions agree with TRBD1. The germline V gene encodes CDR1 SNHLY and CDR2 FYNNEI. The trim removed 7 bases at V and 6 bases at J, leaving 8 bases unmatched. The length of the CDR3 is 14 residues. CDR3 sequence reads: CASNYRGLEDTQYF. CDR3 in DNA: TGTGCCAGCAACTACAGGGGGCTAGAGGATACGCAGTATTTT.

This chain joins TRBV19 and TRBJ1-5, with 7 nucleotides matching TRBD1. Germline CDR1 and CDR2: LNHDA and SQIVND (reference sequence). The CDR3 extends over 16 amino acids. The J segment lost 4 bases and the V segment lost 3 bases, leaving 9 bases of the junction unmatched. CDR3 in DNA: TGTGCCAGTAGTATCTTGACAGGGTTGCATAATCAGCCCCAGCATTTT. Amino acid sequence: CASSILTGLHNQPQHF.

The chain uses TRBV27 and TRBJ1-2, with 7 positions matching TRBD1. This CDR3 region has 16 residues. J gave up 4 bases and V 0 bases, and 8 bases lay outside the gene matches. CDR1 and CDR2 from the germline V gene are MNHEY and SMNVEV (reference sequence). The CDR3 region has the DNA TGTGCCAGCAGTTTATCGGGGACAGAAAGGATCTATGGCTACACCTTC. Protein sequence: CASSLSGTERIYGYTF.